A selection of T cell receptor beta chains follows, all from one sample in a study of blood T cell repertoires in COVID-19. The protocol was immunoSEQ multiplex PCR, while the TCRdb copy is restricted to in-frame clones and leaves out a portion. The sample includes approximately 320,000 clones, 85% of them seen just once. The sequenced material came from peripheral blood. The receptor source for this set is a human donor in a cohort sampled during active COVID-19. The CDR3 runs from the conserved cysteine through the conserved F or W. D genes are given only for firm matches. Size values are once, few and many counts, or a class for expanded clones, and some rows have none.

>.|TRBJ2-7|TRBV6-5|13|.
CASTLRESDEQYF
TGTGCCAGCACCCTCCGAGAGAGCGACGAGCAGTACTTC
>once|TRBJ2-7|TRBV5-1|15|.
CASSSTGQSIYEQYF
TGCGCCAGCAGCTCGACCGGACAGAGTATCTACGAGCAGTACTTC
>.|TRBJ1-5|TRBV4-1|16|TRBD1
CASSRSGTGEGQPQHF
TGCGCCAGCAGCAGGTCTGGGACAGGGGAAGGTCAGCCCCAGCATTTT
>few|TRBJ2-3|TRBV21-1|16|.
CASSKGFLLTTDTQYF
TGTGCCAGCAGCAAAGGGTTCCTACTTACCACAGATACGCAGTATTTT
>.|TRBJ1-1|TRBV3-1/TRBV3-2|19|.
CASSQRDTGPRKYNTEAFF
TGTGCCAGCAGCCAGAGGGATACCGGGCCCCGAAAATATAACACTGAAGCTTTCTTT
>.|TRBJ1-1|TRBV24-1|13|.
CATSDYRNTEAFF
TGTGCCACCAGTGACTACAGGAACACTGAAGCTTTCTTT
>.|TRBJ1-1|TRBV5-5|12|TRBD1
CASSWRGQEAFF
TGTGCCAGCAGCTGGCGGGGACAGGAAGCTTTCTTT
>.|TRBJ2-7|TRBV2|16|TRBD1
CASSSGQGVLTYEQYF
TGTGCCAGCAGTTCGGGACAGGGGGTTCTTACCTACGAGCAGTACTTC
>.|TRBJ1-1|TRBV6-5|13|TRBD1
CASSPGQALLAFF
TGTGCCAGCAGTCCGGGACAGGCCCTTTTAGCTTTCTTT
>.|TRBJ2-2|TRBV7-9|15|TRBD1
CASISTWTGGRELFF
TGTGCCAGCATTTCGACCTGGACAGGGGGAAGGGAGCTGTTTTTT
>.|TRBJ1-2|TRBV5-5|15|.
CASSFLIGPNYGYTF
TGTGCCAGCAGCTTCCTGATTGGCCCTAACTATGGCTACACCTTC
>.|TRBJ2-7|TRBV30|14|TRBD1
CAWSAGTGGAEQYF
TGTGCCTGGAGTGCCGGGACAGGGGGCGCCGAGCAGTACTTC
>.|TRBJ2-7|TRBV5-1|11|.
CASSLISEQYF
TGCGCCAGCAGCTTAATCAGCGAGCAGTACTTC
>few|TRBJ2-2|TRBV5-1|15|.
CASSPIQSNTGELFF
TGCGCCAGCAGCCCCATTCAATCCAACACCGGGGAGCTGTTTTTT
>.|TRBJ1-5|TRBV12-5|14|.
CASQIGGRNQPQHF
TGTGCTAGTCAAATCGGGGGTCGGAATCAGCCCCAGCATTTT
>.|TRBJ2-1|TRBV15|18|.
CATSRDKPWEVVGNEQFF
TGTGCCACCAGCAGAGATAAACCCTGGGAGGTTGTGGGCAATGAGCAGTTCTTC
>.|TRBJ1-3|TRBV27|15|TRBD1
CASSLVQGVGNTIYF
TGTGCCAGCAGTTTAGTACAGGGGGTGGGAAACACCATATATTTT
>.|TRBJ2-7|TRBV5-1|14|TRBD1
CASSPGTGYYEQYF
TGCGCCAGCAGCCCGGGGACAGGGTACTACGAGCAGTACTTC
>.|TRBJ2-3|TRBV18|14|.
CASSPLLVGDTQYF
TGTGCCAGCTCACCATTACTAGTCGGAGATACGCAGTATTTT
>few|TRBJ2-7|TRBV6-5|14|TRBD2
CASKASGGSYEQYF
TGTGCCAGCAAGGCTAGCGGGGGCTCCTACGAGCAGTACTTC
>.|TRBJ2-7|TRBV2|13|TRBD1
CASNQWTGTEQYF
TGTGCCAGCAACCAATGGACAGGTACCGAGCAGTACTTC
>.|TRBJ1-2|TRBV7-3|15|.
CASSLIGHRDYGYTF
TGTGCCAGCAGCTTAATAGGACACCGCGACTATGGCTACACCTTC
>.|TRBJ2-7|TRBV7-8|15|TRBD1
CASSQPQGAPYEQYF
TGTGCCAGCAGCCAACCACAGGGGGCTCCTTACGAGCAGTACTTC
>.|TRBJ1-5|TRBV24-1|13|.
CATSDPQILSLHF
TGTGCCACCAGTGATCCTCAGATTCTTTCACTACATTTT
>.|TRBJ1-5|TRBV24-1|14|.
CATRGPGVNQPQHF
TGTGCCACCCGGGGCCCGGGGGTTAATCAGCCCCAGCATTTT
>.|TRBJ2-3|TRBV5-4|17|TRBD2
CASTRTSGVIVTDTQYF
TGTGCCAGCACCAGGACTAGCGGGGTCATAGTGACAGATACGCAGTATTTT
>many|TRBJ1-1|TRBV12-3/TRBV12-4|13|.
CASSFGLATEAFF
TGTGCCAGCAGTTTTGGGCTAGCCACTGAAGCTTTCTTT
>.|TRBJ2-7|TRBV12-3/TRBV12-4|12|.
CASSYQYREQYF
TGTGCCAGCAGTTATCAATACCGGGAGCAGTACTTC
>.|TRBJ2-2|TRBV25-1|14|.
CASSEGEFTGELFF
TGTGCCAGCAGTGAGGGAGAGTTCACCGGGGAGCTGTTTTTT
>.|TRBJ2-3|TRBV6-1|13|.
CASSEWLADTQYF
TGTGCCAGCAGTGAATGGCTAGCAGATACGCAGTATTTT